The subject of this entry is one T cell receptor (beta chain). With a duration under 2 months, the hyperthyroidism was newly diagnosed in patients aged 18 to 65. V was pared by 4 bases and J by 2 bases, with 5 bases of the junction left unmatched. CDR1 SGHRS and CDR2 YFSETQ come from the germline V gene. This CDR3 is built from 15 residues. The data are from a study of T cells in Graves' hyperthyroidism and ophthalmopathy. The CDR3 regions of TCR beta were amplified from RNA transcripts. HTBI primers were employed in a first-round RT-PCR of the TCR CDR3. From the multiplex PCR reads, TCRdb called clonotypes with MiXCR, one entry per CDR3 protein. This table has more than 500,000 distinct CDR3 sequences, 13% to 15% appearing once.

The chain combines TRBV5-1 with TRBJ2-5; 10 bases line up with TRBD2. The TCR sequence derives from a woman in her thirties or forties with Graves' hyperthyroidism. Sequencing was done on a sample of blood. The CDR3 nucleotides are TGCGCCAGCAGCGGGGGGACTAGCGATCAAGAGACCCAGTACTTC. Amino acid sequence: CASSGGTSDQETQYF.